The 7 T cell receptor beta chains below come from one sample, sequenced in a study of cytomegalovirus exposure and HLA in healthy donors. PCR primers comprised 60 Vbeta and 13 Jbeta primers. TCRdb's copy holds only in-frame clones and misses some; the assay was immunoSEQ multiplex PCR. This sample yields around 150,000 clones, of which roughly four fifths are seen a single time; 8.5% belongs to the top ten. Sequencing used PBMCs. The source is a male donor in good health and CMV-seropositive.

The DNA of the CDR3 is TGCGCCAGCAGGATAGACCTGGACAGGGTTTCGCGCGGCTACACCTTC. Translating it yields CASRIDLDRVSRGYTF. This sequence joins TRBV5-1 and TRBJ1-2, with 8 positions matching TRBD1. Trimming removed 5 bases from V and 8 bases from J; junction bases left unmatched: 17. The CDR3 has 16 amino acids. Germline loops: CDR1 SGHRS, CDR2 YFSETQ.

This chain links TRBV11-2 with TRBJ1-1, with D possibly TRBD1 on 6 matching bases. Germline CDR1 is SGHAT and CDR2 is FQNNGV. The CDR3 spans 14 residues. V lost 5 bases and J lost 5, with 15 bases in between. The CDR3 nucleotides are TGTGCCAGCAGCAAACTACAGGGAGGGACTGAAGCTTTCTTT. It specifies CASSKLQGGTEAFF.

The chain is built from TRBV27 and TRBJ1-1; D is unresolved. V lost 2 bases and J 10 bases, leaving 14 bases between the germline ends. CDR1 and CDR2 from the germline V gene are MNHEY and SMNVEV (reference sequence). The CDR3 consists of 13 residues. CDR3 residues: CASSLTSRQVAFF. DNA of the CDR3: TGTGCCAGCAGTTTAACTAGTCGGCAGGTAGCTTTCTTT.

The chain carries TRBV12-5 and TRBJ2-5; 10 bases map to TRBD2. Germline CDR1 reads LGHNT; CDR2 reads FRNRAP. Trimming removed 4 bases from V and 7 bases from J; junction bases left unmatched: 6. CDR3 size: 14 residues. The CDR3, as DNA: TGTGCTAGTGGTTCCGGGACTAGCGTAGGGACCCAGTACTTC. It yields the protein CASGSGTSVGTQYF.

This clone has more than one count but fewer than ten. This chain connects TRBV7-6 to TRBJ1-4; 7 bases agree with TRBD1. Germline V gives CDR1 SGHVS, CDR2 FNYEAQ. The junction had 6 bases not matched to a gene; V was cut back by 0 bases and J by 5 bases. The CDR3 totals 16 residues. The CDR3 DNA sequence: TGTGCCAGCAGCTTAGCGACAGGGCTGACGAATGAAAAACTGTTTTTT. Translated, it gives CASSLATGLTNEKLFF.

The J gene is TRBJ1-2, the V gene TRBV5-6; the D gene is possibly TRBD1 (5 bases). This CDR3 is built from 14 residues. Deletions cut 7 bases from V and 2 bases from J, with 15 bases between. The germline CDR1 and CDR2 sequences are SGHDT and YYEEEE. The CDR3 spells CASFPVNRNYGYTF. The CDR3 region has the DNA TGTGCCAGCTTCCCCGTAAACAGGAACTATGGCTACACCTTC.

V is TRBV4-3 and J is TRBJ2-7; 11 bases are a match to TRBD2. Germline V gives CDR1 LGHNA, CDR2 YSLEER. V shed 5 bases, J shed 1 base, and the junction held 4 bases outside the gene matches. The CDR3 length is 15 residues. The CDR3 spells CASSVGLAESYEQYF. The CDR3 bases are TGCGCCAGCAGCGTGGGACTAGCGGAGTCCTACGAGCAGTACTTC.